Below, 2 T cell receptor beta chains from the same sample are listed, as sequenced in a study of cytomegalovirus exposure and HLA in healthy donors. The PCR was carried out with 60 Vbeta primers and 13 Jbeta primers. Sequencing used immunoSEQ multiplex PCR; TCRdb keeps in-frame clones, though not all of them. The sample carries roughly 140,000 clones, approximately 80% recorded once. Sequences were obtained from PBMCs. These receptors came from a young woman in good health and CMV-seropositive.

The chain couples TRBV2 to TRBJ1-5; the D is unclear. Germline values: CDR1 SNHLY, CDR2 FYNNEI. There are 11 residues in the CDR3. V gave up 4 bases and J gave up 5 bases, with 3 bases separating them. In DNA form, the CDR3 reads TGTGCCAGCAGTGTCGATCAGCCCCAGCATTTT. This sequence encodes CASSVDQPQHF. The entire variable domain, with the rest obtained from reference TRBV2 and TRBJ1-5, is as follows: EPEVTQTPSHQVTQMGQEVILRCVPISNHLYFYWYRQILGQKVEFLVSFYNNEISEKSEIFDDQFSVERPDGSNFTLKIRSTKLEDSAMYFCASSVDQPQHFGDGTRLSIL.

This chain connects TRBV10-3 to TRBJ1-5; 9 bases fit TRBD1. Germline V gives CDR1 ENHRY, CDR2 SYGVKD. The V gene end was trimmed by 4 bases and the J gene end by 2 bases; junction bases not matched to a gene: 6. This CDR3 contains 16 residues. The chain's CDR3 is CAISGTGVLGNQPQHF. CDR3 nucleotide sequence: TGTGCCATCAGTGGGACAGGGGTTTTAGGCAATCAGCCCCAGCATTTT.